This T cell receptor (beta chain) was sequenced for a study of OX40 agonist ivuxolimab in advanced cancers. Overall study context: 30% to 40% of patients had received prior checkpoint inhibitor therapy.

Germline V lookup: CDR1 MNHEY, CDR2 SMNVEV (reference sequence). CDR3 size: 14 residues. V lost 6 bases and J lost 8; bases outside the gene matches: 5. Measured with immunoSEQ multiplex PCR; TCRdb has only the in-frame clones, and not every one. The sample shows 42,000 or so clones, roughly 84% of them seen only once. Overall study findings and caveats: CD8+ T cells showed, on average, more clonal expansion than CD4+ cells. Among the lowest peripheral clonal expansion occurred in 0.1-3.0 mg/kg partial responders.

Baseline, cycle 4 day 1, and cycle 7 day 1 were the blood sampling points. About this clone itself: The antigen remains unidentified.

The genes are TRBV27 and TRBJ2-2; 11 nucleotides agree with TRBD1. The material sequenced was CD4+ or CD8+ T cells sorted from blood, taken in a trial of the OX40 agonist ivuxolimab. This sequence was found in an adult with an advanced solid tumor such as melanoma, head and neck, liver or kidney cancer. CDR3 residues: CASRGTGGIGELFF. The CDR3 nucleotides are TGTGCCAGCAGGGGGACAGGGGGGATAGGGGAGCTGTTTTTT.